Listed below are T cell receptor beta chains from one sample, sequenced in a study of T cells in Graves' hyperthyroidism and ophthalmopathy. Each CDR3 protein gets one entry after TCRdb re-called the multiplex PCR reads with MiXCR. The data show about 350,000 distinct CDR3 sequences, roughly 14% seen once. The sample taken for sequencing was blood. The receptors derive from a woman aged 25 to 39 with Graves' hyperthyroidism. The CDR3 runs from the conserved cysteine through the conserved F or W.

v_gene,CDR3aa
TRBV3-1,CASSQDTLAPDTQYF
TRBV2,CASRDRDTYGYTF
TRBV11-2,CASSLERLETQYF
TRBV11-3,CASSLDYSGRTNEQLF
TRBV12-3/TRBV12-4,CASSPWGGRGNQPQHF
TRBV12-3/TRBV12-4,CASSFSSGVQEQYF
TRBV12-3/TRBV12-4,CASRLYQETQYF
TRBV20-1,CSARVLARRLRAFF
TRBV7-3,CASSLIHSSTDTQYF
TRBV7-2,CASSLLGYEQFF
TRBV14,CASSQTSRAGVPYNEQFF
TRBV29-1,CSVGSGELFF
TRBV14,CASSHFGRLNEQFF
TRBV6-5,CASSYSSFPTRGNSPLHF
TRBV19,CASSMSPGTGREQYF
TRBV6-2/TRBV6-3,CASSRTGSQETQYF
TRBV7-9,CASSSTGNNGYTF
TRBV4-3,CASSQVRGVISGELFF
TRBV9,CASSVAQNTGELFF
TRBV12-3/TRBV12-4,CASSLARGANEQFF
TRBV29-1,CSATATPTYEQYF
TRBV12-5,CASGLPPRQPYEQYF
TRBV5-5,CASSYRQGVSGANVLTF
TRBV2,CASRVMAIEGYTF
TRBV20-1,CSARDISNYGYTF
TRBV15,CATSTAGGGEETQYF
TRBV5-1,CASSLGIDGELFF
TRBV20-1,CSARPTLGEMNTEAFF
TRBV6-1,CASSEFAGGGTDTQYF
TRBV29-1,CSVRLSNYGYTF
TRBV3-1,CASSQTTGTLETEAFF
TRBV6-1,CASRKTSSQTQYF
TRBV7-9,CASSLEGRVTDTQYF
TRBV15,CATSREKLAGSYEQYF
TRBV7-2,CASSRGRAIDEQFF
TRBV20-1,CSAKSHQPQHF
TRBV28,CASSFWGTGGSYEQYF
TRBV5-1,CASSLEGGLNTGELFF
TRBV14,CASSQGRSGQERQPQHF
TRBV5-1,CASSYRGMNTEAFF
TRBV28,CASSFPKDADRTDTQYF
TRBV9,CASSIGPLTGELFF
TRBV27,CASSLRATPFWEQYF
TRBV20-1,CSARGYLAKNIQYF
TRBV9,CASSIYAGLQETQYF
TRBV12-3/TRBV12-4,CASSLFFNYEQYF
TRBV20-1,CSASGGGSSYNEQFF
TRBV7-9,CASSTSGDSQETQYF
TRBV27,CASTRSFPGGYTF
TRBV18,CASSPPEQETQYF
TRBV12-3/TRBV12-4,CASSGRAGGKETQYF
TRBV30,CAWSGGPNTNQPQHF
TRBV29-1,CSVGSYSGTRGWEQYF